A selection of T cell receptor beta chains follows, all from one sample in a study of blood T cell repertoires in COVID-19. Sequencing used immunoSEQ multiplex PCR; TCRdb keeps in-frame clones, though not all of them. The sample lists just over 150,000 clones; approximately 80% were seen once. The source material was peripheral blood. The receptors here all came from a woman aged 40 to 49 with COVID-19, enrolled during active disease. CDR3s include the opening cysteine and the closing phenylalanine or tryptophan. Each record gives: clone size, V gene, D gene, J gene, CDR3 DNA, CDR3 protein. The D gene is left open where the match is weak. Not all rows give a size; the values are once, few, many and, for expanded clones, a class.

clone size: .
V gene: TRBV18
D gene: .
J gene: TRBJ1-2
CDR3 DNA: TGTGCCAGCCGAGGTCAGACCTATGGCTACACCTTC
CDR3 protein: CASRGQTYGYTF

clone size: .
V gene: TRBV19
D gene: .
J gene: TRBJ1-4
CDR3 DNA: TGTGCCAGTAGTATGCCGGGGGCTAATGAAAAACTGTTTTTT
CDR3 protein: CASSMPGANEKLFF

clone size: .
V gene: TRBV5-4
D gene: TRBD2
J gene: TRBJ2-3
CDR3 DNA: TGTGCCAGCAGCTTGGATAGGGGAGGGGCAGATACGCAGTATTTT
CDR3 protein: CASSLDRGGADTQYF

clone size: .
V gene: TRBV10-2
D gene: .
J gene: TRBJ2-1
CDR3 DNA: TGCGCCAGCAGTGAAATACAGGGCGGCAATGAGCAGTTCTTC
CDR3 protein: CASSEIQGGNEQFF

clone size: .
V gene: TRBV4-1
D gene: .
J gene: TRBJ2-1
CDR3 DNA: TGCGCCAGCAGCCAAGAATGGAGCGTCGGATCCAGCTCCTACAATGAGCAGTTCTTC
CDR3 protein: CASSQEWSVGSSSYNEQFF

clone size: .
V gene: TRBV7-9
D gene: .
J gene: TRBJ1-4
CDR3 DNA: TGTGCCAGCAGTCAGGGGATAACAACTAATGAAAAACTGTTTTTT
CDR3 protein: CASSQGITTNEKLFF

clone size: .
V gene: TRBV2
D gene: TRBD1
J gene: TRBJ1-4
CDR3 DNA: TGTGCCAGCAGTGAAGCGAGCAGGGGGAAAGAAAAACTGTTTTTT
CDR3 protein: CASSEASRGKEKLFF

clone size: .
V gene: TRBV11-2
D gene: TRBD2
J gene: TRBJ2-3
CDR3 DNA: TGTGCCAGCAGCTTACAGGGAGGGGGCACAGATACGCAGTATTTT
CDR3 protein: CASSLQGGGTDTQYF

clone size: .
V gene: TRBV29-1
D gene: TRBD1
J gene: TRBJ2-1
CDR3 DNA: TGCAGCGTCACTGGGACAGGAGTTTTCCATGAGCAGTTCTTC
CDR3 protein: CSVTGTGVFHEQFF

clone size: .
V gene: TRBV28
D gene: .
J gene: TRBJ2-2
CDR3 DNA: TGTGCCAGCCGAACTAATTTGAACACCGGGGAGCTGTTTTTT
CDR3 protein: CASRTNLNTGELFF

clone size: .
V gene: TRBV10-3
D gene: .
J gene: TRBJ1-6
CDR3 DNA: TGTGCCATCAGTGAGCCGAATTCACCCCTCCACTTT
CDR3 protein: CAISEPNSPLHF

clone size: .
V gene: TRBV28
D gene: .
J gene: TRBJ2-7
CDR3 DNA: TGTGCCAGCAGTTTAGCGGTTTCCCCCCCCTGGCAGTACTTC
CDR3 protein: CASSLAVSPPWQYF

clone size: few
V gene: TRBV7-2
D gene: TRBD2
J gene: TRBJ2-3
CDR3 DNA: TGTGCCAGCAGCTTTGCTAGCGGGAGGGCCGGAGATACGCAGTATTTT
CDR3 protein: CASSFASGRAGDTQYF

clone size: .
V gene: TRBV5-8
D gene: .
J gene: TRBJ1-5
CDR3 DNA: TGTGCCAGCAGCGACTTGCTGGGGAGTGGCAATCAGCCCCAGCATTTT
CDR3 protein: CASSDLLGSGNQPQHF

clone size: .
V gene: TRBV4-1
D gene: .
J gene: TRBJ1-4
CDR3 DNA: TGCGCCAGCAGCCAAGACCCGGGGTATGGGGAAAAACTGTTTTTT
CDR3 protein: CASSQDPGYGEKLFF

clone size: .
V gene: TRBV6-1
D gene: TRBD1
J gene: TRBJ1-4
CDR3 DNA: TGTGCCAGCAGTGAAGGGACAGGGGCCTGGCTCCGAAATGAAAAACTGTTTTTT
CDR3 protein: CASSEGTGAWLRNEKLFF

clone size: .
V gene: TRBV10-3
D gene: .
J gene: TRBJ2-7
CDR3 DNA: TGTGCCATCAGTGAGGAGGTCTCCTACGAGCAGTACTTC
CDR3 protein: CAISEEVSYEQYF

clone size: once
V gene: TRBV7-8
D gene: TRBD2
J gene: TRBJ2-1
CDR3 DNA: TGTGCCAGCAGCTCAACTCGGACTAGGTTGGATGAGCAGTTCTTC
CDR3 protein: CASSSTRTRLDEQFF

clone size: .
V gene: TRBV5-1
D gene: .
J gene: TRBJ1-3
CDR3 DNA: TGCGCCAGCAGCTTGGTCGCCGGCGGCGAAAACACCATATATTTT
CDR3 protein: CASSLVAGGENTIYF

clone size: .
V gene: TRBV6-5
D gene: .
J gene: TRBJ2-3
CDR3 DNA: TGTGCCAGCAGAATTAGCGGAACTCCCACAGATACGCAGTATTTT
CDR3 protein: CASRISGTPTDTQYF

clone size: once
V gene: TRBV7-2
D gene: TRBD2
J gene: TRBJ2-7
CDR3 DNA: TGTGCCAGCAGCTCTAGCGGGAGGGCTTCCTACGAGCAGTACTTC
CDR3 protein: CASSSSGRASYEQYF

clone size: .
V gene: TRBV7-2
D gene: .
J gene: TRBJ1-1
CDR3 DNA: TGTGCCAGCAGCTTCGGGGGACGGATGAACACTGAAGCTTTCTTT
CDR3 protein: CASSFGGRMNTEAFF

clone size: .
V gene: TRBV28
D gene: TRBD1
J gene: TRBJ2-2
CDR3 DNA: TGTGCCGGTACGGGACAGGGCGTCACCGGGGAGCTGTTTTTT
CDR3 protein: CAGTGQGVTGELFF

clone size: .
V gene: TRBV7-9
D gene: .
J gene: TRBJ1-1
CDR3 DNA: TGTGCCAGCAGCTTATCAGGGTGGACTTTCTTT
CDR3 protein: CASSLSGWTFF

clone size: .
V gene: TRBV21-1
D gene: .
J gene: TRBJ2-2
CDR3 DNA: TGTGCCAGCACCTCACAAAAAGGGTTAACAGGGGTCACCGGGGAGCTGTTTTTT
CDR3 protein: CASTSQKGLTGVTGELFF

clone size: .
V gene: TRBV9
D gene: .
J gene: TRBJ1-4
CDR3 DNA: TGTGCCAGCAGCGTCGGGCAGGGGTCCGAAAAACTGTTTTTT
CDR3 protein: CASSVGQGSEKLFF

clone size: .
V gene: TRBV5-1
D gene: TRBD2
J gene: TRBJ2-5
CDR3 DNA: TGCGCCAGCAGCTTGGAGGGACTAGGAGAACAAGAGACCCAGTACTTC
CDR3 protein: CASSLEGLGEQETQYF

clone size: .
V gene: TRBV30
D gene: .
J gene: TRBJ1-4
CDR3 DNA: TGTGCCTGGACCTCCGGAGCGTCAGCAACTAATGAAAAACTGTTTTTT
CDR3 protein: CAWTSGASATNEKLFF

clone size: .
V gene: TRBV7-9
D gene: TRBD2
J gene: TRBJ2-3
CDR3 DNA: TGTGCCAGCAGCGGACTAGCGGGAGGCGGAGATACGCAGTATTTT
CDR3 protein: CASSGLAGGGDTQYF

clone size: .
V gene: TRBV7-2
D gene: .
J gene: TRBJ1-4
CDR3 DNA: TGTGCCAGCAGCTTCTCGTCCCGGGTGGAAGAAAAACTGTTTTTT
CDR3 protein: CASSFSSRVEEKLFF

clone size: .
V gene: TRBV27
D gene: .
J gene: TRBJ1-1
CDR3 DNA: TGTGCCAGCAGCAGTCAGAGGGACACTGAAGCTTTCTTT
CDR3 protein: CASSSQRDTEAFF

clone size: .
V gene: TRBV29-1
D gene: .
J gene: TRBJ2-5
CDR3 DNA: TGCAGCGCCGCCCCCCAGGGAGAGACCCAGTACTTC
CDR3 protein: CSAAPQGETQYF

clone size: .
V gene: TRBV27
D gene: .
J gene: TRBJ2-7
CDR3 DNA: TGTGCCAGCAGTTTATGGGGCAACTCCTACGAGCAGTACTTC
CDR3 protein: CASSLWGNSYEQYF

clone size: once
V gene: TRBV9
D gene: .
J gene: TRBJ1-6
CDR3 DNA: TGTGCCAGCAGCGTAGGGACAGAGCCATTTTCACCCCTCCACTTT
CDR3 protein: CASSVGTEPFSPLHF

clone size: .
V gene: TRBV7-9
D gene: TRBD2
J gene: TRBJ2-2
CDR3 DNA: TGTGCCAGCAGCTTAGCGGGACTAGCGGGGGCCTACACCGGGGAGCTGTTTTTT
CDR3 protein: CASSLAGLAGAYTGELFF

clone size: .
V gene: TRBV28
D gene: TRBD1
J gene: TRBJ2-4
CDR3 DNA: TGTGCCAGCAGCAACACAGGGGGCGACATTCAGTACTTC
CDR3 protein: CASSNTGGDIQYF

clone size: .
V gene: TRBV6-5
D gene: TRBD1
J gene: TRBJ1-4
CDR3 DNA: TGTGCCAGCAGGACAGGGACTAATGAAAAACTGTTTTTT
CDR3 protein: CASRTGTNEKLFF

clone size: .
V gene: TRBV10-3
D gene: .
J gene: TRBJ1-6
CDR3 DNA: TGTGCCATCACCCAAGGGCAGGGTGTCAATTCACCCCTCCACTTT
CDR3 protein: CAITQGQGVNSPLHF

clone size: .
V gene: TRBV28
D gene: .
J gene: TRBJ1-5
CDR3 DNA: TGTGCCAGCAGCAGCCCTGGGGGGTTCAATCAGCCCCAGCATTTT
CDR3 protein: CASSSPGGFNQPQHF

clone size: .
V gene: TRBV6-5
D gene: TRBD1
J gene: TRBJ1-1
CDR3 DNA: TGTGCCAGCAGTTACTCGAATGACAGGGGTTCAGCTTTCTTT
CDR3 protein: CASSYSNDRGSAFF

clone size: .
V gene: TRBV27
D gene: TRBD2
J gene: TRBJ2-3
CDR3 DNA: TGTGCCAGCAGTTTATCCCGGACTAGCGGCTTCACAGATACGCAGTATTTT
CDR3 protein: CASSLSRTSGFTDTQYF

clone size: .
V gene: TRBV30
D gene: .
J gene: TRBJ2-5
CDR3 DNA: TGTGCCTGGACTTTTTCGTTAACTCAAGAGACCCAGTACTTC
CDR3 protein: CAWTFSLTQETQYF

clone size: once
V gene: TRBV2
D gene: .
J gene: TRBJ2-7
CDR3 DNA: TGTGCCAGCAATCGGGATCGTTTTTACGAGCAGTACTTC
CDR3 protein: CASNRDRFYEQYF

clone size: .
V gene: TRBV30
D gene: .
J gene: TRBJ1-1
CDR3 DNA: TGTGCCTCCCTGGACAGTCTACACACTGAAGCTTTCTTT
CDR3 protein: CASLDSLHTEAFF

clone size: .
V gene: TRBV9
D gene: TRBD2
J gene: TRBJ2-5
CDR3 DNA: TGTGCCAGCAGCGTCGGACTAGCGGGAGAAGAGACCCAGTACTTC
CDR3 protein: CASSVGLAGEETQYF

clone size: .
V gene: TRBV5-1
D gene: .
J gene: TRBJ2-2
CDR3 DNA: TGCGCCAGCAGCCCCCGGGGGTTGACAGGGATGAACACCGGGGAGCTGTTTTTT
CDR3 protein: CASSPRGLTGMNTGELFF

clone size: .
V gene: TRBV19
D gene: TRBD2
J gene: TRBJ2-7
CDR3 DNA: TGTGCCAGTAGCCCAGGGAGCGGGAGCTACGAGCAGTACTTC
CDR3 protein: CASSPGSGSYEQYF

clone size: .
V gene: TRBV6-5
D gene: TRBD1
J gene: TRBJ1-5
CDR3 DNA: TGTGTCAGCAGACAGGGATTTCAGCCCCAGCATTTT
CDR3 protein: CVSRQGFQPQHF

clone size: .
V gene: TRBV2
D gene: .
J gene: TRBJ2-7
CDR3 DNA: TGTGCCAGCAGTGTCGAGCGAGGTCGACCTCTAGGGCAGTACTTC
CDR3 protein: CASSVERGRPLGQYF

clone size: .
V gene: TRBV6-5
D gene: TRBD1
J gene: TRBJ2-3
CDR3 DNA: TGTGCCAGCAGCCCGACAGGGATCAGGTCAGATACGCAGTATTTT
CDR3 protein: CASSPTGIRSDTQYF

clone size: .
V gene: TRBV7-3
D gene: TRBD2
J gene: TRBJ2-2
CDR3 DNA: TGTGCCAGCAGCTTAACTAGCGGGGCGAACACCGGGGAGCTGTTTTTT
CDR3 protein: CASSLTSGANTGELFF

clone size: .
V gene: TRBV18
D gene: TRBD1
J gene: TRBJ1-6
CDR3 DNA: TGTGCCAGCTCACAAACAGGGGATCGAAATTCACCCCTCCACTTT
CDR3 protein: CASSQTGDRNSPLHF

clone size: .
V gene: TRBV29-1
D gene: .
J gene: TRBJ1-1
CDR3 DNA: TGCAGCGCCGTAGACAGGATGAACACTGAAGCTTTCTTT
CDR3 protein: CSAVDRMNTEAFF

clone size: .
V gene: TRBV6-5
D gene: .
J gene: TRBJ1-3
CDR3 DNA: TGTGCCAGCAGCCGGACAGACTCTGGAAACACCATATATTTT
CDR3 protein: CASSRTDSGNTIYF

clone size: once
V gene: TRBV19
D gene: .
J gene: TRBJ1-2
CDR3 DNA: TGTGCCAGTAGCAGATACTATGGCTACACCTTC
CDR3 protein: CASSRYYGYTF